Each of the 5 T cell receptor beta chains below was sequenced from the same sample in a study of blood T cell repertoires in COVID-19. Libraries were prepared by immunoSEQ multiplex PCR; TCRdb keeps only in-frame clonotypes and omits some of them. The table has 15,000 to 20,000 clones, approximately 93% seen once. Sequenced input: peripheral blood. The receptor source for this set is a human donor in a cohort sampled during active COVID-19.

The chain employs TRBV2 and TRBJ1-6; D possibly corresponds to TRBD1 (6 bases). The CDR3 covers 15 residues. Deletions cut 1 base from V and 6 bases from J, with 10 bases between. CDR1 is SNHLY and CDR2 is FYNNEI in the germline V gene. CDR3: CASSEEGVINSPLHF. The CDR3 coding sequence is TGTGCCAGCAGTGAAGAGGGGGTCATTAATTCACCCCTCCACTTT. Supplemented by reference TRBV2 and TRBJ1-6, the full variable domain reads EPEVTQTPSHQVTQMGQEVILRCVPISNHLYFYWYRQILGQKVEFLVSFYNNEISEKSEIFDDQFSVERPDGSNFTLKIRSTKLEDSAMYFCASSEEGVINSPLHFGNGTRLTVT.

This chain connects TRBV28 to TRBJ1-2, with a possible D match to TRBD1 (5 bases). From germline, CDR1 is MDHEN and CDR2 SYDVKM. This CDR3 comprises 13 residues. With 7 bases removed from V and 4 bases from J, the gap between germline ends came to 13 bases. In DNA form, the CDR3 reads TGTGCCAGCAAACTTCCCCAGGGCTATGGCTACACCTTC. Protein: CASKLPQGYGYTF.

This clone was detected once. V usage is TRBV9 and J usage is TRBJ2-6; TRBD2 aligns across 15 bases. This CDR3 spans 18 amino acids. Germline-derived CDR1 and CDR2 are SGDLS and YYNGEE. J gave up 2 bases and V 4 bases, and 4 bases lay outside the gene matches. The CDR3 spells CASSPRTSGGAGANVLTF. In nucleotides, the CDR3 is TGTGCCAGCAGCCCACGGACTAGCGGGGGGGCTGGGGCCAACGTCCTGACTTTC.

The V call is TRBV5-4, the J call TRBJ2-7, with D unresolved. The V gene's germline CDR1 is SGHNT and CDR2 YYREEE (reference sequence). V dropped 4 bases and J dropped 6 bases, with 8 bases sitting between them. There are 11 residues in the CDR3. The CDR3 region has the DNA TGTGCCAGCAGCGAGCCCGGCGAGCAGTACTTC. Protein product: CASSEPGEQYF.

CDR3 sequence: CATSDRMNTEAFF. For the CDR3, the DNA is TGTGCCACCTCGGACAGGATGAACACTGAAGCTTTCTTT. The V and J genes are TRBV27 and TRBJ1-1; 7 nucleotides match TRBD1. There are 13 residues in the CDR3. Germline V gene data show CDR1 as MNHEY and CDR2 as SMNVEV (reference sequence). V was pared by 10 bases and J by 0 bases, with 5 bases of the junction left unmatched.